This entry is about one T cell receptor beta chain. TCRdb keeps only in-frame clones here, not all; method: immunoSEQ multiplex PCR. Here the sample spans approximately 290,000 clones, 90% being singletons. V shed 2 bases and J shed 0 bases, with 14 bases lying between them. Germline CDR1 GTSNPN, CDR2 SVGIG (reference sequence). The CDR3 totals 16 residues. The data are from a study of blood T cell repertoires in COVID-19. The sequenced sample was PBMCs or T cells enriched from blood (not recorded which). The origin of this receptor is a young woman with acute COVID-19. The chain joins TRBV30 to TRBJ2-1; possible D gene TRBD2, 6 bases. The CDR3 DNA follows: TGTGCCTGGAGTCTAAGCTATAGCGGCTCCTACAATGAGCAGTTCTTC. Translation gives CAWSLSYSGSYNEQFF. Full variable domain (outside the CDR3, taken from reference TRBV30 and TRBJ2-1): SQTIHQWPATLVQPVGSPLSLECTVEGTSNPNLYWYRQAAGRGLQLLFYSVGIGQISSEVPQNLSASRPQDRQFILSSKKLLLSDSGFYLCAWSLSYSGSYNEQFFGPGTRLTVL.